One sample yielded the 10 T cell receptor beta chains listed below, sequenced in a study of regulatory T cells in long-lasting Graves disease. Library construction for TCR beta used iRepertoire HTBI primers and Arm-PCR of CDR3 regions. TCRdb re-called the multiplex PCR reads with MiXCR, one entry per CDR3 protein. The sample lists hundreds of thousands of distinct CDR3 sequences; roughly 13% were seen once. Time point given: newly diagnosed GD, antithyroid drugs for less than 3 months. The TCR library was made from RNA that had been extracted from PBMCs in TRIzol. These data were likewise used in another study, on T cells in Graves' hyperthyroidism and ophthalmopathy.

The specimen was peripheral blood mononuclear cells (PBMCs), collected at new diagnosis, from a patient treated with antithyroid drugs. Every receptor here comes from a man aged 25-45 years with Graves disease.

Comment on this clonotype: This could be a read error, since a much larger clone is one nucleotide away. The chain has TRBV12-3 or TRBV12-4 and TRBJ1-2; TRBD1 might be the D (5 bases). This CDR3 has 14 residues. This CDR3 reads CASSFGQGYHGYTF. CDR3 DNA sequence: TGTGCCAGCAGTTTTGGGCAGGGTTACCATGGCTACACCTTT.

This chain links TRBV25-1 with TRBJ1-1; TRBD1 matches at 8 bases. This CDR3 comprises 15 residues. V dropped 4 bases and J dropped 4; count of bases not matched to a gene: 8. Germline V gene data show CDR1 as MGHDK and CDR2 as SYGVNS. CDR3: CASSGRTGRVTEAFF. The CDR3 DNA reads as TGTGCCAGCAGTGGGAGGACAGGGCGGGTCACTGAAGCTTTCTTT. Variable domain in full (rest from reference TRBV25-1 and TRBJ1-1): EADIYQTPRYLVIGTGKKITLECSQTMGHDKMYWYQQDPGMELHLIHYSYGVNSTEKGDLSSESTVSRIRTEHFPLTLESARPSHTSQYLCASSGRTGRVTEAFFGQGTRLTVV.

This clonotype was detected ten times or more. The chain joins TRBV7-8 to TRBJ2-2; TRBD2 agrees at 7 bases. The V segment lost 6 bases and the J segment 5 bases; nucleotides outside the gene matches: 12. Looked up from germline, CDR1 is SGHVS and CDR2 is FQNEAQ. The CDR3 is 16 residues long. This CDR3 is CASRRTVGRGTGELFF. CDR3 DNA sequence: TGTGCCAGCAGGCGTACGGTGGGGCGGGGGACCGGGGAGCTGTTTTTT. The full variable domain, completed using reference TRBV7-8 and TRBJ2-2, is GAGVSQSPRYKVAKRGQDVALRCDPISGHVSLFWYQQALGQGPEFLTYFQNEAQLDKSGLPSDRFFAERPEGSVSTLKIQRTQQEDSAVYLCASRRTVGRGTGELFFGEGSRLTVL.

This clonotype was recorded at least ten times. The V gene is TRBV12-3 or TRBV12-4, the J gene TRBJ2-1, with 7 bases that match TRBD2. The CDR3 consists of 16 residues. V was pared by 5 bases and J by 3 bases, with 10 bases of the junction left unmatched. CDR3 coding DNA: TGTGCCAGCAGTCTCAGTGCTAGCGGATTCTACAATGAGCAGTTCTTC. Translated, it gives CASSLSASGFYNEQFF.

CDR3 sequence: CASNTDQGAQYF. The CDR3 region has the DNA TGCGCCAGCAACACGGACCAGGGGGCCCAGTACTTC. This sequence joins TRBV5-1 and TRBJ2-5, with 7 bases matching TRBD1. Looked up from germline, CDR1 is SGHRS and CDR2 is YFSETQ. The CDR3 totals 12 residues. J was trimmed by 9 bases and V by 6 bases; bases with no gene match: 8. Filled out from reference TRBV5-1 and TRBJ2-5, the complete variable domain reads KAGVTQTPRYLIKTRGQQVTLSCSPISGHRSVSWYQQTPGQGLQFLFEYFSETQRNKGNFPGRFSGRQFSNSRSEMNVSTLELGDSALYLCASNTDQGAQYFGPGTRLLVL.

The table lists this clonotype with many counts. The chain links TRBV5-6 to TRBJ2-5; D is unresolved. Trimming removed 0 bases at V and 5 bases at J, with 8 bases between. This CDR3 is 13 amino acids long. Germline CDR1 reads SGHDT; CDR2 reads YYEEEE. This CDR3 is CASSLGDAETQYF. The CDR3 DNA is TGTGCCAGCAGCTTGGGGGATGCGGAGACCCAGTACTTC.

This clonotype was counted many times. The chain links TRBV11-2 to TRBJ2-1, with D tentatively TRBD2 (6 bases). CDR1 and CDR2 from the germline V gene are SGHAT and FQNNGV. The CDR3 totals 13 residues. The V end lost 3 bases, the J end lost 9 bases, and 12 bases lay between the germline ends. CDR3: CASSFPGGREQFF. CDR3 DNA: TGTGCCAGCAGCTTCCCTGGAGGGCGTGAGCAGTTCTTC.

This clonotype has just a few counts. This sequence joins TRBV20-1 and TRBJ2-6, with TRBD2 as a possible D gene (5 bases). The V end lost 5 bases, the J end lost 4 bases, and 15 bases lay between the germline ends. Germline-derived CDR1 and CDR2 are DFQATT and SNEGSKA (reference sequence). The CDR3 totals 15 residues. This CDR3 reads CSAFHPRRGANVLTF. In nucleotides, the CDR3 is TGCAGTGCTTTCCATCCCAGGAGGGGGGCCAACGTCCTGACTTTC.

This clonotype was seen more than once but under ten times. The chain joins TRBV7-3 to TRBJ2-1; D uncertain. Trimming removed 6 bases from V and 5 bases from J, with 17 bases in between. CDR1 SGHTA and CDR2 FQGTGA come from the germline V gene. This CDR3 contains 15 residues. CDR3 DNA sequence: TGTGCCAGCAGTTCGATACCCGCATACCACAATGAGCAGTTCTTC. As protein: CASSSIPAYHNEQFF.

The chain has TRBV6-1 and TRBJ2-5; either TRBD1 or TRBD2 may fit D (5 bases each). The length of the CDR3 is 13 residues. The germline gives CDR1 MNHNS, CDR2 SASEGT. The ends were cut back, 4 bases at V and 5 bases at J, with 11 bases in the middle. The CDR3 here is CASSVGPDETQYF. The CDR3 DNA reads TGTGCCAGCAGTGTGGGACCGGATGAGACCCAGTACTTC.